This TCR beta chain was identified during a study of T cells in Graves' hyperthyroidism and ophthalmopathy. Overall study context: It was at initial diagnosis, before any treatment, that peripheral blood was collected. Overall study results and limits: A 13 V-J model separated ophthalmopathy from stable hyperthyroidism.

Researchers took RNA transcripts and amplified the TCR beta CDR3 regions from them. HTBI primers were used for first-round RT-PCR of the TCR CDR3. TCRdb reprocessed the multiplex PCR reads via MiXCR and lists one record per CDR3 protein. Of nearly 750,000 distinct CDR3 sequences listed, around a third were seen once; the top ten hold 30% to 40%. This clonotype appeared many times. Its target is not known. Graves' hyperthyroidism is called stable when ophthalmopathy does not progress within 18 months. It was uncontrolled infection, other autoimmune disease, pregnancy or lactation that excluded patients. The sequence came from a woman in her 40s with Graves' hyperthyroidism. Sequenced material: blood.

The CDR3 spells CASSYTGEGEQYF. CDR3 DNA sequence: TGTGCCAGCAGTTATACAGGGGAAGGCGAGCAGTACTTC. This rearrangement joins TRBV6-5 to TRBJ2-7; 7 bases are a match to TRBD1. The CDR3 totals 13 residues. Trimming at V came to 3 bases and at J to 6 bases, leaving 5 bases not matched to a gene. CDR1 MNHEY and CDR2 SVGAGI come from the germline V gene.